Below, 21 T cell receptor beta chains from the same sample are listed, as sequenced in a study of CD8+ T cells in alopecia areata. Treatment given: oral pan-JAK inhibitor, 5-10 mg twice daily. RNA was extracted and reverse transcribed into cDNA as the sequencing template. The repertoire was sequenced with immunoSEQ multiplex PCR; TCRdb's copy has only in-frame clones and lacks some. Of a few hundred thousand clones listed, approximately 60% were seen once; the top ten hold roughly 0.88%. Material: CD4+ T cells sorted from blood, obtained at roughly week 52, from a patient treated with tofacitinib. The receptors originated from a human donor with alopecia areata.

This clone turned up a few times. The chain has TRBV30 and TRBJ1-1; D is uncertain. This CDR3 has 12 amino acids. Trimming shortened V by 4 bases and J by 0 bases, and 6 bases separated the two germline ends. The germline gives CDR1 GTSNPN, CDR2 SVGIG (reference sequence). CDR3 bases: TGTGCCTGGAAAGCGTTGAACACTGAAGCTTTCTTT. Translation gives CAWKALNTEAFF.

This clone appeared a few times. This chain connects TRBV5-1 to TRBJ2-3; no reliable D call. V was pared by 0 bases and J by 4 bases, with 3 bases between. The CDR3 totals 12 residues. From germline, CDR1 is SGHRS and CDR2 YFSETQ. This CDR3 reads CASSLVADTQYF. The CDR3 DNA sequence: TGCGCCAGCAGCTTGGTGGCAGATACGCAGTATTTT.

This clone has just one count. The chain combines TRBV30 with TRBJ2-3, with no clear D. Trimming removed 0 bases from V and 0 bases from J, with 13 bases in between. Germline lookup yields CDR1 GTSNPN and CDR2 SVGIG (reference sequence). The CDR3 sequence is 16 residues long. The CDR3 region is CAWSVGDISSTDTQYF. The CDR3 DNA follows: TGTGCCTGGAGTGTCGGCGACATCAGTAGCACAGATACGCAGTATTTT.

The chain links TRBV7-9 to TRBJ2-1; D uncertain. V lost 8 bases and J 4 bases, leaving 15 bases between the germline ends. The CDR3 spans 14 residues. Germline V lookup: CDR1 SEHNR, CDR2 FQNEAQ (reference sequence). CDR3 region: CASYNPQRYNEQFF. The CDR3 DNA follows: TGTGCCAGCTATAACCCACAGAGATACAATGAGCAGTTCTTC. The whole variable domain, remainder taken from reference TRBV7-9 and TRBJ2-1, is DTGVSQNPRHKITKRGQNVTFRCDPISEHNRLYWYRQTLGQGPEFLTYFQNEAQLEKSRLLSDRFSAERPKGSFSTLEIQRTEQGDSAMYLCASYNPQRYNEQFFGPGTRLTVL.

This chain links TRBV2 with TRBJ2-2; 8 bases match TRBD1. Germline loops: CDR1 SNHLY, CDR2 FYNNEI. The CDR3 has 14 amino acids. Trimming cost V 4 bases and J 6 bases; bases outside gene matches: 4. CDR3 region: CASSGTGPPGELFF. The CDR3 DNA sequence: TGTGCCAGCAGTGGGACAGGGCCCCCCGGGGAGCTGTTTTTT.

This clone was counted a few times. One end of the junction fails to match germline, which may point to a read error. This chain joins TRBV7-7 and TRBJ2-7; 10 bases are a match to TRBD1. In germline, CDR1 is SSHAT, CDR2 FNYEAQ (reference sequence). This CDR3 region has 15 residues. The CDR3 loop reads CASSLGGTGEYEQYF. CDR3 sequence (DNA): TGTGCTAGCAGCTTAGGCGGGACAGGGGAGTACGAGCAGTACTTC.

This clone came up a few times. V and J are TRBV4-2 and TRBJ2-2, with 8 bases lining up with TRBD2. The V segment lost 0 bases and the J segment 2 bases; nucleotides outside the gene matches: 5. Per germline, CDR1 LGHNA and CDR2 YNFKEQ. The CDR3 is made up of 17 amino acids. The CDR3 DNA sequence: TGTGCCAGCAGCCAAGATTCGACTAGCGCTAACACCGGGGAGCTGTTTTTT. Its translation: CASSQDSTSANTGELFF.

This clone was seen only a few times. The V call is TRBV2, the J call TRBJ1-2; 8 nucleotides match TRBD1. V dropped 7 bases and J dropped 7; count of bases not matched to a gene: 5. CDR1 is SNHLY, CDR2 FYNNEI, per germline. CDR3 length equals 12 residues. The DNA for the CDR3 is TGTGCCAGCACTCCAGACAGGGGTGGCTACACCTTC. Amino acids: CASTPDRGGYTF.

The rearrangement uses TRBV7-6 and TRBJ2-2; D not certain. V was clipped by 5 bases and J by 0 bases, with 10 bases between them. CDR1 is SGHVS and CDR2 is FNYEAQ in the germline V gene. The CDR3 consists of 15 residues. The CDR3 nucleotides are TGTGCCAGCAGCGCACTTCGCGCGAACACCGGGGAGCTGTTTTTT. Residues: CASSALRANTGELFF.

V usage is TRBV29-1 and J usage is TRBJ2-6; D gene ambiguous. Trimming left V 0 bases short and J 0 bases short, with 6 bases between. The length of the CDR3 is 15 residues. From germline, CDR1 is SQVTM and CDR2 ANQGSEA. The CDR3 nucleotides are TGCAGCGTTGAAGACAGCTTCTCTGGGGCCAACGTCCTGACTTTC. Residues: CSVEDSFSGANVLTF.

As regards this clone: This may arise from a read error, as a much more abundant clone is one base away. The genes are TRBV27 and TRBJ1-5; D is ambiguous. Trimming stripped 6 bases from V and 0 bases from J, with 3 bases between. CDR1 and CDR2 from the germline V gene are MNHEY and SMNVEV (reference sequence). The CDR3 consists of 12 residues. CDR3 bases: TGTGCCAGCAGCAATAGCAATCAGCCCCAGCATTTT. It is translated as CASSNSNQPQHF.

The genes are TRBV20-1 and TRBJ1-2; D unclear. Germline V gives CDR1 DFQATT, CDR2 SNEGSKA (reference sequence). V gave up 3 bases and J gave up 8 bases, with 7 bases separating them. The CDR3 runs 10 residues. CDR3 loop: CSARGVGYTF. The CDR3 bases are TGCAGTGCTAGGGGCGTCGGCTACACCTTC.

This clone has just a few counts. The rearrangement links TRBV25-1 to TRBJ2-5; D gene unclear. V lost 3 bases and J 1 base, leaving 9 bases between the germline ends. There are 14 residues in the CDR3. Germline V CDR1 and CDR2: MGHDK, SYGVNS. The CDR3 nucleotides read TGTGCCAGCAGTGATAGAAGGACCCAAGAGACCCAGTACTTC. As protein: CASSDRRTQETQYF. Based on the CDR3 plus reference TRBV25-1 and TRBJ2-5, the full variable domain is EADIYQTPRYLVIGTGKKITLECSQTMGHDKMYWYQQDPGMELHLIHYSYGVNSTEKGDLSSESTVSRIRTEHFPLTLESARPSHTSQYLCASSDRRTQETQYFGPGTRLLVL.

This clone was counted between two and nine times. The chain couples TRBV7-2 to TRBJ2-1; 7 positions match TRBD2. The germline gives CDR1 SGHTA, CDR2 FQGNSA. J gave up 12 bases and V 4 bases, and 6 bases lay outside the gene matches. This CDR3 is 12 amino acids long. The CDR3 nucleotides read TGTGCCAGCAGCTCCTTCCCGGGGGGGCAGTTCTTC. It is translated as CASSSFPGGQFF.

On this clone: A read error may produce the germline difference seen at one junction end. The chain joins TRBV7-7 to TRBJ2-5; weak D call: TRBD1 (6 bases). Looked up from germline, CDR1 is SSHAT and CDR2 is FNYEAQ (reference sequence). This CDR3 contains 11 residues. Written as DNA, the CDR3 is TGTGCTAGCAGCTCCAGGGGGACCCAGTACTTC. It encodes CASSSRGTQYF.

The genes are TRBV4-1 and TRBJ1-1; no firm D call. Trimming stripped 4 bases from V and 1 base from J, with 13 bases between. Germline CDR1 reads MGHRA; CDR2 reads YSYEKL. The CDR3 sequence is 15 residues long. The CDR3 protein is CASSRLIDQNTEAFF. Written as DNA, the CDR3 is TGCGCCAGCAGCCGACTTATTGACCAGAACACTGAAGCTTTCTTT.

The CDR3 is CASSLAREGYTF. The CDR3 nucleotides are TGTGCCAGCAGCTTGGCAAGGGAGGGCTACACCTTC. The chain is built from TRBV5-4 and TRBJ1-2; D gene uncertain. The CDR3 sequence is 12 residues long. Per the germline V gene, CDR1 is SGHNT and CDR2 is YYREEE (reference sequence). Trimming took 0 bases from V and 8 from J, leaving 8 bases between them.

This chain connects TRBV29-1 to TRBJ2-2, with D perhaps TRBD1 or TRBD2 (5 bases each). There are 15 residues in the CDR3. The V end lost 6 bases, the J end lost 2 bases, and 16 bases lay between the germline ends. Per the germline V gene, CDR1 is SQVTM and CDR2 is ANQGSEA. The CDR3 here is CSVTLGPLNTGELFF. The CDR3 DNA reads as TGCAGCGTCACCTTGGGACCCCTAAACACCGGGGAGCTGTTTTTT.

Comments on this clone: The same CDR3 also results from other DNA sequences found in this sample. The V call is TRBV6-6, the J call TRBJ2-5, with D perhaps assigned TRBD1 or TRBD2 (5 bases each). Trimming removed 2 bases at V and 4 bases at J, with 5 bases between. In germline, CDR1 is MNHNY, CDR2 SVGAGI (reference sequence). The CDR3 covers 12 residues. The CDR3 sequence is CASSYGGETQYF. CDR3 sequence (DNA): TGTGCCAGCAGTTACGGGGGAGAGACCCAGTACTTC.

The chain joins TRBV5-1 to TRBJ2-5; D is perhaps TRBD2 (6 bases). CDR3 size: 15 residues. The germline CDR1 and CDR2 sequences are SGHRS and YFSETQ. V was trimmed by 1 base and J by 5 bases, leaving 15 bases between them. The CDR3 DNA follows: TGCGCCAGCAGCTTGCAAGGGGAGGTCGGCGAGACCCAGTACTTC. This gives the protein CASSLQGEVGETQYF.

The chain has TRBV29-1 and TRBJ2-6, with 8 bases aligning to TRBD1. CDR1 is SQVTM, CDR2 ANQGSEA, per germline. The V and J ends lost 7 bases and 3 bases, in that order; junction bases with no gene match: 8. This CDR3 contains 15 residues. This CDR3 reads CSAYYRGSGANVLTF. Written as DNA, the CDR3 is TGCAGCGCATATTACAGGGGGAGTGGGGCCAACGTCCTGACTTTC.